These 21 T cell receptor beta chains originate from one sample sequenced in a study of T cell responses to AZD1222 COVID-19 vaccine. Sequenced by immunoSEQ multiplex PCR; TCRdb stores in-frame clones only, minus some. The sample records some 110,000 clones, about 90% being singletons. This sample comprised peripheral blood, obtained on day 0 of AZD1222 vaccination. All receptors derive from an adult in good health.

The rearrangement links TRBV5-1 to TRBJ2-2, with TRBD2 matching 13 bases. The CDR3 loop spans 17 amino acids. J gave up 1 base and V 4 bases, and 4 bases lay outside the gene matches. Germline V lookup: CDR1 SGHRS, CDR2 YFSETQ. The CDR3 loop is CASSPRTSGGNTGELFF. In nucleotides, the CDR3 is TGCGCCAGCAGCCCCAGGACTAGCGGGGGGAACACCGGGGAGCTGTTTTTT.

The rearrangement uses TRBV7-9 and TRBJ2-3; perhaps TRBD2 as D (6 bases). Trimming removed 1 base at V and 5 bases at J, with 16 bases between. Germline assignment: CDR1 SEHNR and CDR2 FQNEAQ (reference sequence). The CDR3 totals 16 residues. The DNA of the CDR3 is TGTGCCAGCAGCTTAGGGCGGGACCGAGTGGGAGATACGCAGTATTTT. This sequence encodes CASSLGRDRVGDTQYF. Supplemented by reference TRBV7-9 and TRBJ2-3, the full variable domain reads DTGVSQNPRHKITKRGQNVTFRCDPISEHNRLYWYRQTLGQGPEFLTYFQNEAQLEKSRLLSDRFSAERPKGSFSTLEIQRTEQGDSAMYLCASSLGRDRVGDTQYFGPGTRLTVL.

V usage is TRBV7-2 and J usage is TRBJ1-1; D perhaps matches TRBD1 (5 bases). Germline V gene sequence: CDR1 SGHTA, CDR2 FQGNSA. The CDR3 loop spans 13 amino acids. Trimming left V 1 base short and J 7 bases short, with 10 bases between. In nucleotides, the CDR3 is TGTGCCAGCAGCTTAGTTAGGGGTTTTGAAGCTTTCTTT. As protein: CASSLVRGFEAFF.

This chain links TRBV9 with TRBJ2-3; TRBD1 aligns across 7 bases. Germline assignment: CDR1 SGDLS and CDR2 YYNGEE. This CDR3 has 16 residues. The ends lost 3 bases at V and 4 bases at J; junction bases unmatched: 11. CDR3 DNA sequence: TGTGCCAGCAGCGGGAATCGGGACAGACTCGCAGATACGCAGTATTTT. Protein: CASSGNRDRLADTQYF. The full variable domain, completed using reference TRBV9 and TRBJ2-3, is DSGVTQTPKHLITATGQRVTLRCSPRSGDLSVYWYQQSLDQGLQFLIQYYNGEERAKGNILERFSAQQFPDLHSELNLSSLELGDSALYFCASSGNRDRLADTQYFGPGTRLTVL.

The chain carries TRBV20-1 and TRBJ2-7; 7 positions agree with TRBD1. Germline V gene sequence: CDR1 DFQATT, CDR2 SNEGSKA (reference sequence). J was trimmed by 3 bases and V by 6 bases; bases with no gene match: 2. The CDR3 is 11 amino acids. CDR3 sequence (DNA): TGCAGTGCATGGACAGGCTACGAGCAGTACTTC. Protein: CSAWTGYEQYF.

This chain joins TRBV6-1 and TRBJ1-5; unclear D gene. Between the trimmed V and J ends, which lost 2 bases and 7 bases, there was a span of 12 bases. The CDR3 covers 14 residues. Germline CDR1 reads MNHNS; CDR2 reads SASEGT. CDR3 region: CASSEWVDAQPQHF. The CDR3, as DNA: TGTGCCAGCAGTGAATGGGTAGATGCCCAGCCCCAGCATTTT.

The chain recombines TRBV7-9 with TRBJ1-1, with D maybe TRBD1 (5 bases). Trimming removed 3 bases from V and 1 base from J, with 12 bases in between. The CDR3 has 15 amino acids. Germline loops: CDR1 SEHNR, CDR2 FQNEAQ (reference sequence). The CDR3 region is CASSFGWDPNTEAFF. The CDR3 DNA sequence: TGTGCCAGCAGCTTCGGTTGGGACCCGAACACTGAAGCTTTCTTT.

This clone came up once. J is TRBJ2-3 and V is TRBV5-5; a possible D gene is TRBD1 (6 bases). Germline-derived CDR1 and CDR2 are SGHKS and YYEKEE (reference sequence). The CDR3 is 14 residues long. With 7 bases removed from V and 3 bases from J, the gap between germline ends came to 15 bases. The CDR3 DNA reads TGTGCCAGCCGAACTACAGGGTTAACAGATACGCAGTATTTT. Translated: CASRTTGLTDTQYF.

The J gene is TRBJ1-5, the V gene TRBV6-5; no definite D call. Germline CDR1 and CDR2: MNHEY and SVGAGI. V was clipped by 8 bases and J by 0 bases, with 8 bases between them. The length of the CDR3 is 13 residues. This CDR3 is CASAMYSNQPQHF. CDR3 coding DNA: TGTGCCAGCGCTATGTATAGCAATCAGCCCCAGCATTTT.

This rearrangement joins TRBV11-1 to TRBJ1-2; D is possibly TRBD1 (5 bases). CDR3 length: 12 residues. V shed 5 bases and J shed 5 bases, with 9 bases lying between them. Germline CDR1 is SGHAT and CDR2 is FQDESV (reference sequence). The CDR3 region is CASSQEGYGYTF. In DNA, the CDR3 is TGTGCCAGCAGCCAAGAGGGGTATGGCTACACCTTC.

This clone was counted only a few times. The rearrangement uses TRBV3-1 (or the pseudogene TRBV3-2) and TRBJ2-1, with unresolved D. Germline values: CDR1 LGHDT, CDR2 YNNKEL (reference sequence). The length of the CDR3 is 11 residues. The V and J ends lost 1 base and 10 bases respectively, with 5 bases between them. For the CDR3, the DNA is TGTGCCAGCAGCCAAGCAAGGGAGCAGTTCTTC. Its translation: CASSQAREQFF.

This chain uses TRBV6-4 with TRBJ1-2; no firm D call. CDR1 is MRHNA and CDR2 is SNTAGT in the germline V gene. The ends were cut back, 2 bases at V and 7 bases at J, with 17 bases in the middle. The CDR3 is 15 amino acids. The CDR3 nucleotides read TGTGCCAGCAGTGACGGGGTCCATGAAATAGGTGGCTACACCTTC. Translating gives CASSDGVHEIGGYTF.

This sequence joins TRBV11-2 and TRBJ1-2; tentative D call: TRBD1 (6 bases). V lost 4 bases and J 2 bases, leaving 14 bases between the germline ends. The CDR3 length is 15 residues. Germline V gene lookup returns CDR1 SGHAT and CDR2 FQNNGV. CDR3 bases: TGTGCCAGCAGCTCCCTGGGCACAGGGAACTATGGCTACACCTTC. This codes for CASSSLGTGNYGYTF.

This sequence joins TRBV7-9 and TRBJ1-4; 7 positions match TRBD1. The J segment lost 5 bases and the V segment lost 5 bases, leaving 8 bases of the junction unmatched. CDR1 is SEHNR and CDR2 is FQNEAQ in the germline V gene (reference sequence). CDR3 length equals 15 residues. CDR3 coding DNA: TGTGCCAGCAGCCCGCACCAGGGGGGAAATGAAAAACTGTTTTTT. This codes for CASSPHQGGNEKLFF.

This clone was seen just once. One end of the junction varies from germline; a read error may be responsible. The chain's CDR3 is CASSCRLVDDNQPQHF. Here the CDR3 DNA reads TGTGCTAGCAGCTGTCGACTGGTGGATGACAATCAGCCCCAGCATTTT. J is TRBJ1-5 and V is TRBV7-7; D unclear. Per the germline V gene, CDR1 is SSHAT and CDR2 is FNYEAQ (reference sequence). The CDR3 totals 16 residues.

The chain is built from TRBV10-3 and TRBJ2-1; 11 bases fit TRBD2. CDR1 is ENHRY, CDR2 SYGVKD, per germline. The CDR3 contains 16 residues. V lost 0 bases, J lost 9 bases, and 7 bases stayed unmatched. The CDR3 loop reads CAISESASGRFGEQFF. The CDR3 DNA sequence: TGTGCCATCAGTGAGTCGGCTAGCGGGAGGTTCGGTGAGCAGTTCTTC.

V gene TRBV28 combines with J gene TRBJ1-1, with D tentatively TRBD1 (6 bases). The ends were cut back, 4 bases at V and 1 base at J, with 10 bases in the middle. Germline V CDR1 and CDR2: MDHEN, SYDVKM. CDR3 length: 14 amino acids. The CDR3 protein is CASSSSGANTEAFF. The CDR3 DNA reads as TGTGCCAGCAGTTCGTCGGGGGCGAACACTGAAGCTTTCTTT.

This sequence joins TRBV10-3 and TRBJ2-7, with unresolved D. The CDR3 extends over 9 amino acids. The germline V gene encodes CDR1 ENHRY and CDR2 SYGVKD. V lost 11 bases, J lost 7 bases, and 9 bases lay in between. CDR3 sequence reads: CAPPGEQYF. In DNA form, the CDR3 reads TGTGCCCCGCCGGGTGAGCAGTACTTC.

The chain combines TRBV18 with TRBJ1-1; a possible D gene is TRBD1 (6 bases). This CDR3 is 12 amino acids long. The germline gives CDR1 KGHSH, CDR2 LQKENI. The V gene lost 3 bases and the J gene lost 7 bases, with 9 bases spanning the gap. CDR3 sequence: CASSPYRDEAFF. DNA for the CDR3: TGTGCCAGCTCACCTTACAGGGATGAAGCTTTCTTT. Drawing the rest from reference TRBV18 and TRBJ1-1, the complete variable domain is NAGVMQNPRHLVRRRGQEARLRCSPMKGHSHVYWYRQLPEEGLKFMVYLQKENIIDESGMPKERFSAEFPKEGPSILRIQQVVRGDSAAYFCASSPYRDEAFFGQGTRLTVV.

This clone was detected only a few times. The sample contains more than one DNA sequence encoding this CDR3. The chain has TRBV28 and TRBJ1-4; perhaps TRBD1 as D (5 bases). The V gene's germline CDR1 is MDHEN and CDR2 SYDVKM. The ends were cut back, 7 bases at V and 5 bases at J, with 8 bases in the middle. The CDR3 length is 12 residues. CDR3 nucleotides: TGTGCCAGCACGGGGGGGAATGAAAAACTGTTTTTT. Translated, it gives CASTGGNEKLFF.

This clone was seen more than once but under ten times. V gene TRBV28 combines with J gene TRBJ1-2; D is perhaps TRBD1 (6 bases). The V end was cut by 7 bases, the J end by 5 bases, with 11 bases between. Germline values: CDR1 MDHEN, CDR2 SYDVKM. The CDR3 consists of 12 residues. DNA for the CDR3: TGTGCCAGCACCACTCAGGGGTATGGCTACACCTTC. This sequence encodes CASTTQGYGYTF.